This T cell receptor (beta chain) was documented in a study of blood T cell repertoires in COVID-19. In the study overall: The United States, Italy and Spain supplied acute and convalescent COVID-19 samples. PBMCs, B-cell-depleted T cells, or T cells provided the cDNA or gDNA that made up the material.

In the study's own analysis: Estimates of nucleated cell counts were drawn from the amplification of reference gene primers. The repertoire was sequenced with immunoSEQ multiplex PCR; TCRdb's copy has only in-frame clones and lacks some. The DNA was the basis for D and trimming; V, J and clone size are from that table. Found here are approximately 210,000 clones, 92% of them singletons; the top ten hold around 1.2%. This clone was picked up one time. The sequence was collected from a man aged 25-40 years with acute or convalescent COVID-19. The material sequenced was peripheral blood.

This chain's CDR3 is CASSFPSGRAVDEQFF. In DNA form, the CDR3 reads TGTGCCAGCAGTTTCCCCAGCGGGAGGGCCGTCGATGAGCAGTTCTTC. The V and J genes are TRBV28 and TRBJ2-1; TRBD2 matches at 10 bases. Germline CDR1 is MDHEN and CDR2 is SYDVKM. The CDR3 spans 16 residues. The V segment lost 3 bases and the J segment 8 bases; nucleotides outside the gene matches: 10.